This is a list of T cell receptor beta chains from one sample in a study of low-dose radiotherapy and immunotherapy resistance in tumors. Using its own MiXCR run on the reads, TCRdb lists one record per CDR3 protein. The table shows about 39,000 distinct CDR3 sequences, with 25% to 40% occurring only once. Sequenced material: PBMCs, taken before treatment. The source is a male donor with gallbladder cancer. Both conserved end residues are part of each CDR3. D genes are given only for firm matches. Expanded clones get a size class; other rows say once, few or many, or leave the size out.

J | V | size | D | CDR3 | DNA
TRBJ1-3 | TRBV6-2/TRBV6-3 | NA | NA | CASSYSAGSGNTIYF | TGTGCCAGCAGTTACTCCGCTGGCTCTGGAAACACCATATATTTT
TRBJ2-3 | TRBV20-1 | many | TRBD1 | CSATGTGDTDTQYF | TGCAGTGCAACCGGGACAGGGGACACAGATACGCAGTATTTT
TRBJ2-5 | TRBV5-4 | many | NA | CASSLEETQYF | TGTGCCAGCAGCTTAGAAGAGACCCAGTACTTC
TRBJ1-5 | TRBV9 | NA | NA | CASGTSSGAQHF | TGTGCCAGCGGGACGAGCTCTGGGGCCCAGCATTTT
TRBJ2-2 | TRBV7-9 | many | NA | CASSLDSMNTGELFF | TGTGCCAGCAGCCTGGACAGCATGAACACCGGGGAGCTGTTTTTT
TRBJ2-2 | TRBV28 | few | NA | CAAYRPGVDTGELFFF | NA
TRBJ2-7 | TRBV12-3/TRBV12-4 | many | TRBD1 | CASSFDGQGMYEQYF | TGTGCCAGCAGTTTTGACGGACAGGGTATGTACGAGCAGTACTTC
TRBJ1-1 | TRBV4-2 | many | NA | CASSQVDGESTEAFF | TGTGCCAGCAGCCAAGTAGACGGAGAGAGCACTGAAGCTTTCTTT
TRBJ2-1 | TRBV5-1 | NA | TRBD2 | CASSPPLAGGPNEQFF | TGCGCCAGCAGCCCCCCACTAGCGGGAGGGCCCAATGAGCAGTTCTTC
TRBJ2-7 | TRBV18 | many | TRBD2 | CASSPQLAGGEQYF | TGTGCCAGCTCACCACAACTAGCGGGAGGCGAGCAGTACTTC
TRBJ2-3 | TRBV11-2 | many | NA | CASSLDFSRAASLYF | TGTGCCAGCAGCTTAGATTTTAGCAGGGCGGCTAGCCTGTATTTT
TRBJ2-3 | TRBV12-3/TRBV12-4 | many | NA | CASSLRGAQYF | TGTGCCAGCAGTTTAAGGGGTGCGCAGTATTTT
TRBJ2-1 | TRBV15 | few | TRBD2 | CATSREGTSVGNEQFF | TGTGCCACCAGCAGAGAAGGGACTAGCGTGGGCAATGAGCAGTTCTTC
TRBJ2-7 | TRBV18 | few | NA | CASSRTDSYEQYF | TGTGCCAGCTCACGGACAGACTCCTACGAGCAGTACTTC
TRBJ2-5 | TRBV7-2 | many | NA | CASSFLQGPTMMETQYF | TGTGCCAGCAGCTTCTTACAGGGACCGACCATGATGGAGACCCAGTACTTC
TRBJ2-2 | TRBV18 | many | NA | CASSPRSATGELFF | TGTGCCAGCTCACCGAGGAGTGCCACCGGGGAGCTGTTTTTT
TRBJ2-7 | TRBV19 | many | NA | CASSLRGPRRGSYEQYF | TGTGCCAGTAGTCTCCGCGGCCCTCGTCGGGGCTCCTACGAGCAGTACTTC
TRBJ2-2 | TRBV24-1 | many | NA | CATSDFDSTGELFF | TGTGCCACCAGTGATTTTGACAGCACCGGGGAGCTGTTTTTT
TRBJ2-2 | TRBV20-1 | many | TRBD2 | CSARRGTGGVGELFF | TGCAGTGCTAGGAGGGGGACGGGGGGGGTCGGGGAGCTGTTTTTT
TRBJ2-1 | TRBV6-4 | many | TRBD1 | CASSKDRGWISSYNEQFF | TGTGCCAGCAGCAAAGACAGGGGGTGGATTAGTTCCTACAATGAGCAGTTCTTC
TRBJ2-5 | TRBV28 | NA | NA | CASDTSLARATQYF | TGTGCCAGCGATACCTCGCTAGCGCGAGCGACCCAGTACTTC
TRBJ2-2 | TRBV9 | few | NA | CACLPRRWLFSFEHRGAVFF | NA
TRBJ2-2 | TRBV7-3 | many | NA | CASSPPPGDANTGELFF | TGTGCCAGCAGCCCCCCCCCCGGGGACGCGAACACCGGGGAGCTGTTTTTT
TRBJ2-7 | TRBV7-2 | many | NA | CASSLALATYEQYF | TGTGCCAGCAGCTTAGCGCTAGCTACCTACGAGCAGTACTTC
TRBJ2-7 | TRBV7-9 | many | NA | CASSSGLYEQYF | TGTGCCAGCAGCTCAGGGTTATACGAGCAGTACTTC
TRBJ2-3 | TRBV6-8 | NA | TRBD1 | CASSYRDRVGDTQYF | TGTGCCAGCAGTTACCGGGACAGGGTCGGAGATACGCAGTATTTT
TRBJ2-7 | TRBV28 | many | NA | CASGTGTVSSYEQYF | TGTGCCAGCGGCACCGGGACGGTGAGCTCCTACGAGCAGTACTTC
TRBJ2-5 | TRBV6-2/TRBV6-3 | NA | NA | CASSTGMGYQETQYF | TGTGCCAGCAGTACAGGGATGGGGTACCAAGAGACCCAGTACTTC
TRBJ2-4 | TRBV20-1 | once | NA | CSANRAEDAKNIQYF | TGCAGTGCCAATCGAGCGGAAGATGCCAAAAACATTCAGTACTTC
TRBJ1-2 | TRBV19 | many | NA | CASSIQVGTRGHGYTF | TGTGCCAGTAGTATTCAGGTGGGGACAAGGGGTCATGGCTACACCTTC
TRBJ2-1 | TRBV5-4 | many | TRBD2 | CASSFSGGPNNEQFF | TGTGCCAGCAGCTTTAGCGGGGGGCCCAACAATGAGCAGTTCTTC
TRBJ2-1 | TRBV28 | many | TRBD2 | CASSGYSGGTYNEQFF | TGTGCCAGCAGTGGATATAGCGGGGGGACCTACAATGAGCAGTTCTTC
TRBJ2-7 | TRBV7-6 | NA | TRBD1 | CASSLDRRQYF | TGTGCCAGCAGCTTGGACAGGCGGCAGTACTTC
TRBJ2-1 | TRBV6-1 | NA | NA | CASSYPGTNEQFF | TGTGCCAGCAGTTATCCGGGGACGAATGAGCAGTTCTTC
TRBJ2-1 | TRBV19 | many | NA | CASSSVSSEQFF | TGTGCCAGTAGTTCGGTGAGTAGTGAGCAGTTCTTC
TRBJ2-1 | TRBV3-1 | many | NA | CASSQAGEQFF | TGTGCCAGCAGCCAAGCGGGTGAGCAGTTCTTC
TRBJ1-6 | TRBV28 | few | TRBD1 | CASRSPQGAIAGSPLHF | TGTGCCAGCAGGTCCCCACAGGGGGCCATCGCGGGTTCACCCCTCCACTTT
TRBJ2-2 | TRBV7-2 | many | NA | CASSPGVTDTGELFF | TGTGCCAGCAGCCCCGGGGTAACGGACACCGGGGAGCTGTTTTTT
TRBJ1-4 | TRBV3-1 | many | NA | CASSQDRAGANEKLFF | TGTGCCAGCAGCCAAGATAGGGCAGGGGCTAATGAAAAACTGTTTTTT
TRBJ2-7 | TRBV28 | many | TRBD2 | CASSSAGGPSYEQYF | TGTGCCAGCAGTTCAGCGGGAGGGCCATCCTACGAGCAGTACTTC
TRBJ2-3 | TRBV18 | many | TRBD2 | CASREGLAGGTDTQYF | TGTGCCAGCCGAGAGGGACTAGCGGGAGGCACAGATACGCAGTATTTT
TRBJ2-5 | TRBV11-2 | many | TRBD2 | CASSSGLAGPETQYF | TGTGCCAGCAGCTCCGGACTAGCGGGGCCTGAGACCCAGTACTTC
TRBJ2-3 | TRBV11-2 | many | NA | CASSDPVTGPTDTQYF | TGTGCCAGCAGCGACCCCGTGACGGGGCCCACAGATACGCAGTATTTT
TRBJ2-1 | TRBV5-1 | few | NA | CASTASDEQFF | TGCGCCAGCACAGCTAGTGATGAGCAGTTCTTC
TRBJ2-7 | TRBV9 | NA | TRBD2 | CASSVSPSGTYEQYF | TGTGCCAGCAGCGTGTCCCCTAGCGGGACCTACGAGCAGTACTTC
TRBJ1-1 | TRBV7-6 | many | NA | CASSLATVNTEAFF | TGTGCCAGCAGCTTAGCGACGGTGAACACTGAAGCTTTCTTT
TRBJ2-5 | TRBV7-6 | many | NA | CASIGSIQETQYF | TGTGCCAGCATCGGCTCGATCCAAGAGACCCAGTACTTC
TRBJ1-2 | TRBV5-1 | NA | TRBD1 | CASSLEVGQASRGTF | TGCGCCAGCAGCTTGGAGGTGGGACAGGCCTCCCGGGGGACCTTC
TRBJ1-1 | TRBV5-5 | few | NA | CASSLGYTEAFF | TGTGCCAGCAGCTTGGGCTACACTGAAGCTTTCTTT
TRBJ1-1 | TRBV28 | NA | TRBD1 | CASTLTGGYTEAFF | TGTGCCAGCACCCTGACAGGGGGCTACACTGAAGCTTTCTTT
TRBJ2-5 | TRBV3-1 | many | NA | CASSQLSRLETQYF | TGTGCCAGCAGCCAACTGTCGCGGCTGGAGACCCAGTACTTC
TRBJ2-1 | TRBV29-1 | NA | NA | CSVDLLSYNEQFF | TGCAGCGTTGACTTGCTCTCCTACAATGAGCAGTTCTTC
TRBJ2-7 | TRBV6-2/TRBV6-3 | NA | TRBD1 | CASRETGVSYEQYF | TGTGCCAGCAGAGAGACAGGGGTTTCCTACGAGCAGTACTTC
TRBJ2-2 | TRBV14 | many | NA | CASSRTLSTGELFF | TGTGCCAGCAGCCGCACTCTTAGCACCGGGGAGCTGTTTTTT
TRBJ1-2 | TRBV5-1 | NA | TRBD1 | CASSPGQGYGYTF | TGCGCCAGCAGCCCGGGACAGGGCTATGGCTACACCTTC